Listed below are T cell receptor beta chains from one sample, sequenced in a study of T cells after yellow fever vaccination. TCRdb reprocessed the 5' RACE reads with MiXCR, giving one entry per CDR3 protein. The sample comprises 500,000 to 650,000 distinct CDR3 sequences, approximately 13% of which are singletons, and more than 13% rests with the top ten. The specimen comprised PBMCs, sampled on the day of the yellow fever booster vaccination. Receptor source: a man aged 25 to 45 who received the YFV17D yellow fever vaccine. The CDR3 runs from the conserved cysteine through the conserved F or W. The D gene is left open where the match is weak. Clone size is shown for a subset of rows, as once, few, many or a class of expanded clone.

clone_size | j_call | v_call | d_call | cdr3_aa | cdr3_nt
few | TRBJ2-7 | TRBV20-1 | TRBD2 | CSARDAGGGLAVSYEQYF | TGCAGTGCTAGAGATGCGGGAGGGGGACTAGCGGTTTCCTACGAGCAGTACTTC
- | TRBJ2-3 | TRBV5-1 | TRBD2 | CASSLAVGGSDTQYF | TGCGCCAGCAGCTTGGCCGTGGGGGGGTCAGATACGCAGTATTTT
- | TRBJ2-5 | TRBV5-1 | - | CASSWPQSSQETQYF | TGCGCCAGCAGCTGGCCGCAGTCCTCCCAAGAGACCCAGTACTTC
many | TRBJ2-3 | TRBV2 | TRBD2 | CAGGLAGVTDTQYF | TGTGCCGGAGGACTAGCGGGAGTGACAGATACGCAGTATTTT
few | TRBJ2-4 | TRBV9 | - | CASSVGGLAENIQYF | TGTGCCAGCAGCGTAGGGGGGCTAGCGGAAAACATTCAGTACTTC
few | TRBJ1-1 | TRBV20-1 | - | CSARRLGNHEAFF | TGCAGTGCTAGAAGATTGGGAAATCATGAAGCTTTCTTT
few | TRBJ2-7 | TRBV15 | - | CATSRAGRDYEQYF | TGTGCCACCAGCAGAGCCGGCAGGGACTACGAGCAGTACTTC
many | TRBJ1-2 | TRBV27 | - | CASSPDINYGYTF | TGTGCCAGCAGTCCGGACATAAACTATGGCTACACCTTC
- | TRBJ2-7 | TRBV5-6 | TRBD1 | CASSSTGGVEQYF | TGTGCCAGCAGCTCTACAGGGGGCGTCGAGCAGTACTTC
few | TRBJ2-5 | TRBV3-1 | - | CASSQDSHTQYF | TGTGCCAGCAGCCAAGATTCCCACACCCAGTACTTC
- | TRBJ2-3 | TRBV19 | - | CASSMNRATDTQYF | TGTGCCAGTAGTATGAACAGAGCCACAGATACGCAGTATTTT
few | TRBJ2-2 | TRBV10-3 | - | CAISNPRAVTAGELFF | TGTGCCATCAGTAATCCCCGGGCCGTAACGGCCGGGGAGCTGTTTTTT
few | TRBJ2-1 | TRBV12-3/TRBV12-4 | - | CASSFRGRRTSYNEQFF | TGTGCCAGCAGTTTCCGGGGGAGGAGGACGTCCTACAATGAGCAGTTCTTC
few | TRBJ2-1 | TRBV29-1 | - | CSAKGGHFEQFF | TGCAGCGCCAAGGGGGGGCACTTCGAGCAGTTCTTC
many | TRBJ1-1 | TRBV7-8 | - | CASSLLTGNTPSGEAFF | TGTGCCAGCAGCTTATTGACCGGCAACACTCCTTCCGGTGAAGCTTTCTTT
- | TRBJ2-3 | TRBV5-6 | - | CASSFTTRSDTQYF | TGTGCCAGCAGCTTCACCACCAGATCAGATACGCAGTATTTT
few | TRBJ2-1 | TRBV10-1 | - | CASSESGAYNEQFF | TGCGCCAGCAGTGAGTCAGGTGCTTACAATGAGCAGTTCTTC
- | TRBJ1-4 | TRBV7-2 | - | CASSSRTRTNEKQFF | TGTGCCAGCAGCTCTCGGACCCGAACGAATGAAAAACAGTTTTTT
many | TRBJ2-3 | TRBV25-1 | - | CASSDRLDTQYF | TGTGCCAGCAGTGATCGTTTGGATACGCAGTATTTT
once | TRBJ2-1 | TRBV9 | - | CASSVEGDGNEQFF | TGTGCCAGCAGCGTAGAGGGGGATGGCAATGAGCAGTTCTTC
- | TRBJ2-7 | TRBV6-2/TRBV6-3 | TRBD2 | CASSRPAGEGYEQYF | TGTGCCAGCAGCCGGCCTGCGGGAGAGGGCTACGAGCAGTACTTC
few | TRBJ2-7 | TRBV6-5 | TRBD2 | CASSYAGTSGSYEQYF | TGTGCCAGCAGTTACGCCGGGACTAGCGGGTCCTACGAGCAGTACTTC
- | TRBJ2-2 | TRBV6-1 | - | CAHSYSPSGGELFF | TGTGCCCACAGCTATTCCCCGTCGGGCGGGGAGCTGTTTTTT
few | TRBJ2-7 | TRBV5-4 | TRBD1 | CASSWGQGNYEQYF | TGTGCCAGCAGCTGGGGACAGGGTAACTACGAGCAGTACTTC
- | TRBJ2-4 | TRBV5-4 | TRBD1 | CASSLETGVAKNIQYF | TGTGCCAGCAGCTTGGAGACAGGGGTAGCCAAAAACATTCAGTACTTC
- | TRBJ2-5 | TRBV30 | - | CAWSSRGLLQETQYF | TGTGCCTGGAGTAGCCGGGGACTGCTCCAAGAGACCCAGTACTTC
few | TRBJ2-3 | TRBV12-3/TRBV12-4 | - | CASRRPTITDTQYF | TGTGCCAGCAGACGACCAACCATCACAGATACGCAGTATTTT
few | TRBJ2-7 | TRBV7-2 | - | CASIEARVQGRKYEQYF | TGTGCCAGCATTGAGGCAAGGGTACAGGGGAGGAAATACGAGCAGTACTTC
- | TRBJ1-5 | TRBV7-2 | - | CASSLTGLQPQHF | TGTGCCAGCAGCTTAACGGGGCTCCAGCCCCAGCATTTT
- | TRBJ2-3 | TRBV12-3/TRBV12-4 | TRBD1 | CASRKGTGGTDTQYF | TGTGCCAGCAGAAAAGGGACAGGGGGCACAGATACGCAGTATTTT
- | TRBJ2-1 | TRBV2 | - | CASSDRQGGYNEQFF | TGTGCCAGCAGTGACAGGCAGGGGGGCTACAATGAGCAGTTCTTC
few | TRBJ1-2 | TRBV28 | - | CASSLEASYGYTF | TGTGCCAGCAGTTTAGAGGCCTCGTATGGCTACACCTTC
few | TRBJ2-3 | TRBV5-1 | TRBD2 | CASSLASGDRFWTDTQYF | TGCGCCAGCAGCTTGGCTAGCGGGGATCGTTTCTGGACAGATACGCAGTATTTT
few | TRBJ2-1 | TRBV9 | TRBD2 | CASSVESRGRYNEQFF | TGTGCCAGCAGCGTAGAATCGCGGGGGAGGTACAATGAGCAGTTCTTC
many | TRBJ1-5 | TRBV7-2 | - | CASSLGGQPQHF | TGTGCCAGCAGCTTGGGCGGTCAGCCCCAGCATTTT
many | TRBJ1-2 | TRBV6-2/TRBV6-3 | - | CASRRAATNYGYTF | TGTGCCAGCAGAAGGGCTGCTACTAACTATGGCTACACCTTC
- | TRBJ2-1 | TRBV3-1 | TRBD2 | CASSQPGLAMNEQFF | TGTGCCAGCAGCCAACCGGGACTAGCGATGAATGAGCAGTTCTTC
- | TRBJ2-7 | TRBV6-1 | - | CASSRVGPLPYEQYF | TGTGCCAGCAGCCGCGTAGGACCGCTCCCCTACGAGCAGTACTTC
- | TRBJ1-4 | TRBV7-9 | - | CASSLQEGTNEKLFF | TGTGCCAGCAGCTTACAGGAGGGAACTAATGAAAAACTGTTTTTT
few | TRBJ1-6 | TRBV7-8 | TRBD1 | CASSIGTGNSPLHF | TGTGCCAGCAGCATAGGGACAGGGAATTCACCCCTCCACTTT
few | TRBJ2-3 | TRBV27 | TRBD2 | CASSLLRGSSADTQYF | TGTGCCAGCAGTTTATTGCGCGGGAGTAGCGCAGATACGCAGTATTTT
few | TRBJ2-1 | TRBV6-1 | - | CASSESVGGYNEQFF | TGTGCCAGCAGTGAATCGGTGGGGGGTTACAATGAGCAGTTCTTC
few | TRBJ2-7 | TRBV10-2 | TRBD2 | CASGREGPPYEQYF | TGCGCCAGCGGGCGGGAGGGCCCACCCTACGAGCAGTACTTC
few | TRBJ2-5 | TRBV30 | - | CAWSLGHRETQYF | TGTGCCTGGAGCTTAGGTCATCGGGAGACCCAGTACTTC
- | TRBJ2-6 | TRBV20-1 | - | CSARGEKYSGANVLTF | TGCAGTGCTAGAGGGGAAAAGTACTCTGGGGCCAACGTCCTGACTTTC
many | TRBJ2-1 | TRBV7-3 | TRBD2 | CASSPQAGRNNEQFF | TGTGCCAGCAGCCCGCAAGCGGGACGTAACAATGAGCAGTTCTTC
- | TRBJ2-1 | TRBV20-1 | - | CSASVDNNEQFF | TGCAGTGCTAGTGTCGACAACAATGAGCAGTTCTTC
- | TRBJ2-5 | TRBV6-1 | - | CASSSLVGIETQYF | TGTGCCAGCAGCTCCTTAGTAGGGATTGAGACCCAGTACTTC
- | TRBJ2-7 | TRBV2 | TRBD2 | CASRKQGLAGTYEQYF | TGTGCCAGCAGAAAACAAGGACTAGCGGGAACCTACGAGCAGTACTTC
few | TRBJ2-1 | TRBV20-1 | TRBD1 | CSATQGGYNEQFF | TGCAGTGCTACACAGGGGGGCTACAATGAGCAGTTCTTC
few | TRBJ2-5 | TRBV7-2 | TRBD1 | CASSLRTGAQQETQYF | TGTGCCAGCAGCTTAAGGACAGGGGCGCAGCAAGAGACCCAGTACTTC
- | TRBJ2-3 | TRBV20-1 | - | CSAKAGISTDTQYF | TGCAGTGCCAAAGCCGGGATTAGCACAGATACGCAGTATTTT
few | TRBJ1-2 | TRBV7-2 | - | CASSLEYYGYTF | TGTGCCAGCAGCTTGGAGTACTATGGCTACACCTTC
few | TRBJ2-7 | TRBV19 | - | CASSIDRVSYEQYF | TGTGCCAGTAGTATAGACAGGGTCTCCTACGAGCAGTACTTC
few | TRBJ1-5 | TRBV20-1 | TRBD1 | CSATKSGQGDNQPQHF | TGCAGTGCTACGAAGTCGGGACAGGGGGACAATCAGCCCCAGCATTTT
- | TRBJ2-7 | TRBV4-3 | TRBD2 | CASSQDGTPSGEQYF | TGCGCCAGCAGCCAAGATGGTACTCCTAGCGGAGAGCAGTACTTC
many | TRBJ1-5 | TRBV5-1 | TRBD1 | CASSLGLGQGSDQPQHF | TGCGCCAGCAGCTTGGGCTTGGGACAGGGTTCCGATCAGCCCCAGCATTTT
- | TRBJ1-5 | TRBV5-1 | - | CASSLERLENQPQHF | TGCGCCAGCAGCTTGGAACGGCTGGAGAATCAGCCCCAGCATTTT
many | TRBJ2-7 | TRBV4-3 | TRBD2 | CASSQGLAGAGNEQYF | TGCGCCAGCAGCCAAGGACTAGCGGGAGCGGGGAACGAGCAGTACTTC
- | TRBJ1-5 | TRBV6-5 | - | CASRYRTDSNQPQHF | TGTGCCAGCAGATATCGGACGGATAGCAATCAGCCCCAGCATTTT